The 5 T cell receptor beta chains below all came from one sample that was sequenced in a study of T-cell reconstitution after alpha-beta-depleted transplantation in children. This sample's TCRbeta library carried unique molecular identifier barcodes. TCRdb reanalysed the PCR reads using MiXCR and keeps one entry per CDR3 protein. The table includes 450,000 to 600,000 distinct CDR3 sequences, 10% to 13% detected once. The sequencing here drew on PBMCs, taken before TCRalphabeta/CD19-depleted stem cell transplant. Source of these receptors: a child younger than 10 with inherited bone marrow failure, due to receive a stem cell transplant.

A word on this clonotype: One junction end does not reproduce the germline sequence, and a read error may be involved. The chain is built from TRBV24-1 and TRBJ2-2; TRBD1 matches at 10 bases. The CDR3 is 18 amino acids. Per germline, CDR1 KGHDR and CDR2 SFDVKD. CDR3 sequence reads: CATSDPGGQGIHTGDLFF. The CDR3 bases are TGTGCCACCAGTGATCCGGGGGGACAGGGGATTCACACCGGGGACCTGTTTTTT.

This clonotype came up many times. The chain combines TRBV27 with TRBJ2-1, with 9 bases identical to TRBD2. The CDR3 is 16 residues long. V lost 4 bases, J lost 2 bases, and 6 bases stayed unmatched. Per germline, CDR1 MNHEY and CDR2 SMNVEV (reference sequence). CDR3 nucleotides: TGTGCCAGCAGTTCCCCACTAGCGGGCCCCTACAATGAGCAGTTCTTC. Residues: CASSSPLAGPYNEQFF.

This clonotype occurred many times. CDR3 DNA: TGTGCCAGCGGGATTAGCGGGAGACCCCACGAGCAGTACTTC. Translating it yields CASGISGRPHEQYF. The chain couples TRBV7-8 to TRBJ2-7; 9 bases map to TRBD2. V shed 8 bases and J 5 bases; nucleotides not matched to a gene: 10. Germline CDR1 reads SGHVS; CDR2 reads FQNEAQ. CDR3 length: 14 amino acids. Together with reference TRBV7-8 and TRBJ2-7, the CDR3 gives the full variable domain: GAGVSQSPRYKVAKRGQDVALRCDPISGHVSLFWYQQALGQGPEFLTYFQNEAQLDKSGLPSDRFFAERPEGSVSTLKIQRTQQEDSAVYLCASGISGRPHEQYFGPGTRLTVT.

This clonotype was counted a few times. The rearrangement links TRBV19 to TRBJ2-1, with D perhaps TRBD2 (5 bases). V lost 1 base and J lost 1, with 8 bases in between. The CDR3 is 15 amino acids. Germline V CDR1 and CDR2: LNHDA, SQIVND (reference sequence). As DNA, the CDR3 is TGTGCCAGTAGTATAGTTCCGGGATCCTACAATGAGCAGTTCTTC. Its translation: CASSIVPGSYNEQFF.

This clonotype showed up many times. The chain is built from TRBV20-1 and TRBJ2-3; D is perhaps TRBD2 (6 bases). From germline, CDR1 is DFQATT and CDR2 SNEGSKA (reference sequence). Trimming cost V 0 bases and J 6 bases, with 13 bases left between them. The CDR3 has 14 residues. The CDR3 sequence: CSARDSGELDTQYF. DNA of the CDR3: TGCAGTGCTAGAGATTCGGGGGAACTGGATACGCAGTATTTT.